Each of the 8 T cell receptor beta chains below was sequenced from the same sample in a study of HIV-infected children after antiretroviral therapy interruption. The sample's treatment: PENTA 11 planned treatment interruption arm or continuous ART arm. A 3' RACE protocol on RNA, with unique molecular identifiers, produced the TCR library. From the 3' RACE reads, TCRdb called clonotypes with MiXCR, one entry per CDR3 protein. Of fewer than 100,000 distinct CDR3 sequences in the sample, 6% to 8.5% were seen once. The material was CD45RA+ CD4+ T cells from PBMCs, pooled from several time points, obtained from a donor given antiretroviral therapy, either interrupted or continuous. Subset described: naive CD4+ CD45RA+ CD45RO- T cells. The origin of the receptors is a pool of human donors with HIV.

This clonotype was counted at least ten times. V gene TRBV5-1 combines with J gene TRBJ1-1; a weak D match, TRBD1 (5 bases). The CDR3 length is 14 residues. CDR1 and CDR2 (germline): SGHRS, YFSETQ. V gave up 3 bases and J gave up 1 base, with 10 bases separating them. In nucleotides, the CDR3 is TGCGCCAGCAGCTATGGGACGGCGAACACTGAAGCTTTCTTT. Translation: CASSYGTANTEAFF.

This clonotype was seen at least ten times. The rearrangement joins TRBV5-8 to TRBJ2-1; D perhaps matches TRBD1 (5 bases). The germline V and J ends were trimmed by 4 bases and 6 bases, with 14 bases remaining between them. This CDR3 has 14 residues. Germline CDR1 is SGHTS and CDR2 is YDEGEE. The CDR3 sequence is CASSTKTVFNEQFF. The CDR3 nucleotides read TGTGCCAGCAGCACCAAGACAGTTTTCAATGAGCAGTTCTTC.

This clonotype was seen ten or more times. The chain is built from TRBV19 and TRBJ2-5, with 8 bases lining up with TRBD2. Germline V lookup: CDR1 LNHDA, CDR2 SQIVND (reference sequence). This CDR3 is built from 16 residues. Unmatched junction bases numbered 9, after V lost 3 bases and J lost 3 bases. CDR3 residues: CASSIALGSGEETQYF. CDR3 bases: TGTGCCAGTAGTATCGCTCTAGGTAGCGGGGAAGAGACCCAGTACTTC. The variable domain in full, with the rest retrieved from reference TRBV19 and TRBJ2-5, is DGGITQSPKYLFRKEGQNVTLSCEQNLNHDAMYWYRQDPGQGLRLIYYSQIVNDFQKGDIAEGYSVSREKKESFPLTVTSAQKNPTAFYLCASSIALGSGEETQYFGPGTRLLVL.

The table lists this clonotype with a few counts. The rearrangement joins TRBV9 to TRBJ2-2, with 8 bases fitting TRBD2. Germline CDR1 reads SGDLS; CDR2 reads YYNGEE. The CDR3 contains 16 residues. Trimming took 0 bases from V and 4 from J; bases not matched to a gene: 5. The CDR3 loop reads CASSVAGGARTGELFF. The CDR3 nucleotides read TGTGCCAGCAGCGTAGCCGGGGGGGCGCGCACCGGGGAGCTGTTTTTT.

This clonotype was observed many times. This sequence joins TRBV18 and TRBJ1-5; 9 bases are a match to TRBD1. The CDR3 consists of 16 residues. Germline assignment: CDR1 KGHSH and CDR2 LQKENI. J lost 3 bases, V lost 2 bases, and 5 bases had no gene match. CDR3 DNA: TGTGCCAGCTCACCAATGTGGACAGGGGCCAATCAGCCCCAGCATTTT. Protein: CASSPMWTGANQPQHF.

This clonotype was observed a few times. The chain is built from TRBV29-1 and TRBJ2-1, with D unresolved. V lost 7 bases and J 3 bases, leaving 16 bases between the germline ends. CDR3 size: 14 residues. The germline V gene has CDR1 SQVTM and CDR2 ANQGSEA. The CDR3 loop is CSADWAVGYNEQFF. In DNA form, the CDR3 reads TGCAGCGCTGATTGGGCTGTGGGCTACAATGAGCAGTTCTTC.

This clonotype was observed at least ten times. This sequence joins TRBV6-1 and TRBJ1-2; D unresolved. Trimming took off 4 bases at V and 4 bases at J, with 7 bases between the two ends. CDR3 size: 12 residues. Germline CDR1 MNHNS, CDR2 SASEGT. The CDR3 protein is CASSASRYGYTF. In DNA form, the CDR3 reads TGTGCCAGCAGTGCCAGCCGCTATGGCTACACCTTC.

The table lists this clonotype with many counts. The chain carries TRBV3-1 and TRBJ2-7; D not resolved. V lost 4 bases, J lost 3 bases, and 10 bases lay in between. The CDR3 spans 13 residues. The germline V gene has CDR1 LGHDT and CDR2 YNNKEL (reference sequence). The CDR3 nucleotides read TGTGCCAGCAGCCTCGAGCCAAACTACGAGCAGTACTTC. It codes for CASSLEPNYEQYF.